The following is a T cell receptor beta chain sequence with its context. This sample was included in a study of T cell changes during pregnancy in multiple sclerosis. The method was immunoSEQ multiplex PCR; TCRdb's version includes in-frame clones alone and lacks a portion of them. Among almost 65,000 clones listed, approximately 92% were seen once. The CDR3 has 16 residues. The sequence was collected from a female donor with multiple sclerosis, enrolled in a pregnancy study. Specimen: peripheral blood, collected in the first trimester of pregnancy. This chain links TRBV21-1 with TRBJ2-6; TRBD1 was called by the table and not checked on the DNA. TRBV21-1 constitutes a pseudogene. In DNA form, the CDR3 reads TGTGCCTCCCAGGGGGACAGCCAATCTGGGGCCAACGTCCTGACTTTC. This gives the protein CASQGDSQSGANVLTF.